Shown below are 16 T cell receptor beta chains from a single sample sequenced in a study of Ad26.COV2.S vaccination and SARS-CoV-2 variants. Noted treatment: approximately 18 received Ad26.COV2.S at low or high dose, single or two shots; a few received placebo; per-sample allocation not given. Samples analyzed were those drawn on day 63 after the first vaccine or placebo injection. This table comes from immunoSEQ multiplex PCR, and its TCRdb copy is limited to in-frame clones, with some not included. The data show some 300,000 clones, about 82% seen once. The starting material was peripheral blood, obtained in a trial of Ad26.COV2.S vaccine versus placebo. These TCRs come from a person between 18 and 59 years old who received the Ad26.COV2.S COVID-19 vaccine or a placebo.

The chain uses TRBV30 and TRBJ2-3; 12 nucleotides match TRBD2. Trimming took 1 base from V and 4 from J; bases not matched to a gene: 6. Germline CDR1 is GTSNPN and CDR2 is SVGIG (reference sequence). The CDR3 runs 16 residues. CDR3 in amino acids: CAWSGWTSGVSDTQYF. DNA of the CDR3: TGTGCCTGGAGTGGATGGACTAGCGGGGTTTCAGATACGCAGTATTTT. Filled out from reference TRBV30 and TRBJ2-3, the complete variable domain reads SQTIHQWPATLVQPVGSPLSLECTVEGTSNPNLYWYRQAAGRGLQLLFYSVGIGQISSEVPQNLSASRPQDRQFILSSKKLLLSDSGFYLCAWSGWTSGVSDTQYFGPGTRLTVL.

Here the CDR3 reads CASSIYSLTGAEQYF. CDR3 DNA sequence: TGTGCCAGTAGTATTTACAGCCTGACAGGGGCCGAGCAGTACTTC. The chain uses TRBV19 and TRBJ2-7, with TRBD1 matching 8 bases. This CDR3 spans 15 amino acids. Trimming removed 3 bases from V and 6 bases from J; junction bases left unmatched: 10. The germline V gene has CDR1 LNHDA and CDR2 SQIVND (reference sequence).

The chain joins TRBV6-4 to TRBJ1-2; D remains ambiguous. This CDR3 has 13 amino acids. Trimming shortened V by 6 bases and J by 2 bases, and 10 bases separated the two germline ends. Germline CDR1 MRHNA, CDR2 SNTAGT. CDR3 DNA sequence: TGTGCCAGCAGGCCGGGCACGAACTATGGCTACACCTTC. Its translation is CASRPGTNYGYTF.

The chain recombines TRBV5-1 with TRBJ2-5; D remains unclear. The germline V and J ends were trimmed by 3 bases and 4 bases, with 13 bases remaining between them. The CDR3 loop spans 14 amino acids. Germline CDR1 and CDR2: SGHRS and YFSETQ. CDR3 residues: CASSSASGGETQYF. As DNA, the CDR3 is TGCGCCAGCAGCTCCGCTAGTGGCGGAGAGACCCAGTACTTC.

The gene calls are TRBV7-9 and TRBJ2-7; either TRBD1 or TRBD2 may supply D (5 bases each). Germline V gives CDR1 SEHNR, CDR2 FQNEAQ (reference sequence). This CDR3 spans 15 amino acids. Trimming stripped 1 base from V and 0 bases from J, with 10 bases between. This chain's CDR3 is CASSLVEGPSYEQYF. The CDR3, as DNA: TGTGCCAGCAGCTTAGTAGAGGGGCCCTCCTACGAGCAGTACTTC.

The rearrangement links TRBV28 to TRBJ1-5; 7 nucleotides align to TRBD1. Trimming at V came to 2 bases and at J to 1 base, leaving 8 bases not matched to a gene. The germline gives CDR1 MDHEN, CDR2 SYDVKM. The CDR3 is 17 residues long. The CDR3 DNA sequence: TGTGCCAGCAGTTTAGATGGGACAGTACTAAGCAATCAGCCCCAGCATTTT. It specifies CASSLDGTVLSNQPQHF.

The chain uses TRBV18 and TRBJ2-5; 9 positions match TRBD1. V was pared by 2 bases and J by 6 bases, with 10 bases of the junction left unmatched. In germline, CDR1 is KGHSH, CDR2 LQKENI. The CDR3 runs to 16 residues. Written as DNA, the CDR3 is TGTGCCAGCTCACCATCACGGACAGGGGAAATGCAGACCCAGTACTTC. Residues: CASSPSRTGEMQTQYF.

V usage is TRBV29-1 and J usage is TRBJ2-1; the D is unclear. Germline CDR1 and CDR2: SQVTM and ANQGSEA. The V end was cut by 3 bases, the J end by 13 bases, with 22 bases between. The CDR3 contains 14 residues. CDR3 amino acids: CSVDGRLGGGKQFF. CDR3 nucleotides: TGCAGCGTTGACGGCCGTCTCGGCGGCGGTAAACAGTTCTTC.

The chain recombines TRBV24-1 with TRBJ2-5; tentatively, D is TRBD2 (7 bases). CDR3 size: 14 residues. V was pared by 4 bases and J by 5 bases, with 13 bases between. Per the germline V gene, CDR1 is KGHDR and CDR2 is SFDVKD. In DNA, the CDR3 is TGTGCCACCAGTGACCCTAGGGGGGGTGAGACCCAGTACTTC. Protein: CATSDPRGGETQYF.

The chain joins TRBV27 to TRBJ1-6; D perhaps matches TRBD1 (5 bases). The germline gives CDR1 MNHEY, CDR2 SMNVEV (reference sequence). This CDR3 has 20 amino acids. V was clipped by 5 bases and J by 0 bases, with 23 bases between them. Here the CDR3 DNA reads TGTGCCAGCAGTCCGGGATGGGTAGGGGCGGGGAGCTCCTATAATTCACCCCTCCACTTT. It yields the protein CASSPGWVGAGSSYNSPLHF.

This chain links TRBV7-2 with TRBJ2-1; the D gene is possibly TRBD2 (5 bases). This CDR3 comprises 15 residues. Germline V gene data show CDR1 as SGHTA and CDR2 as FQGNSA. Trimming removed 2 bases at V and 1 base at J, with 9 bases between. In DNA form, the CDR3 reads TGTGCCAGCAGCTTAAGGGAGAGGTCCTACAATGAGCAGTTCTTC. Translating gives CASSLRERSYNEQFF.

In this sample, this clone turned up many times. The V gene is TRBV5-6, the J gene TRBJ2-7; D is ambiguous. CDR1 and CDR2 from the germline V gene are SGHDT and YYEEEE. The ends were cut back, 3 bases at V and 7 bases at J, with 14 bases in the middle. CDR3 length equals 13 residues. CDR3 in DNA: TGTGCCAGCAGCTCGACCCATCTAGGGGAGCAGTACTTC. Amino acids: CASSSTHLGEQYF.

The chain carries TRBV6-5 and TRBJ2-1, with unresolved D. The germline V gene encodes CDR1 MNHEY and CDR2 SVGAGI. V dropped 6 bases and J dropped 4 bases, with 10 bases sitting between them. This CDR3 contains 13 residues. The CDR3 coding sequence is TGTGCCAGCAGCCCCGACCAATACAATGAGCAGTTCTTC. This sequence encodes CASSPDQYNEQFF.

The rearrangement links TRBV9 to TRBJ1-6; TRBD1 might be the D (5 bases). V was trimmed by 10 bases and J by 9 bases, leaving 26 bases between them. The CDR3 is 16 amino acids. Germline V gene data show CDR1 as SGDLS and CDR2 as YYNGEE. CDR3 bases: TGTGCCTCCGCAGGGCAGTCTGGGGTCTCGGGTTCACCCCTCCACTTT. Encoded protein: CASAGQSGVSGSPLHF.

This clone occurred a few times. The chain has TRBV5-1 and TRBJ1-2; 7 bases align to TRBD1. V shed 2 bases, J shed 2 bases, and the junction held 3 bases outside the gene matches. The length of the CDR3 is 14 residues. Germline CDR1 and CDR2: SGHRS and YFSETQ. Here the CDR3 reads CASSLQGWNYGYTF. Written as DNA, the CDR3 is TGCGCCAGCAGCTTACAGGGGTGGAACTATGGCTACACCTTC. Full variable domain (outside the CDR3, taken from reference TRBV5-1 and TRBJ1-2): KAGVTQTPRYLIKTRGQQVTLSCSPISGHRSVSWYQQTPGQGLQFLFEYFSETQRNKGNFPGRFSGRQFSNSRSEMNVSTLELGDSALYLCASSLQGWNYGYTFGSGTRLTVV.

The genes are TRBV5-5 and TRBJ2-2; 9 bases agree with TRBD2. V shed 0 bases and J 2 bases; nucleotides not matched to a gene: 2. Germline CDR1 is SGHKS and CDR2 is YYEKEE (reference sequence). There are 16 residues in the CDR3. The CDR3 DNA reads as TGTGCCAGCAGCTTGGGTAGCGGGGGTAACACCGGGGAGCTGTTTTTT. This codes for CASSLGSGGNTGELFF.